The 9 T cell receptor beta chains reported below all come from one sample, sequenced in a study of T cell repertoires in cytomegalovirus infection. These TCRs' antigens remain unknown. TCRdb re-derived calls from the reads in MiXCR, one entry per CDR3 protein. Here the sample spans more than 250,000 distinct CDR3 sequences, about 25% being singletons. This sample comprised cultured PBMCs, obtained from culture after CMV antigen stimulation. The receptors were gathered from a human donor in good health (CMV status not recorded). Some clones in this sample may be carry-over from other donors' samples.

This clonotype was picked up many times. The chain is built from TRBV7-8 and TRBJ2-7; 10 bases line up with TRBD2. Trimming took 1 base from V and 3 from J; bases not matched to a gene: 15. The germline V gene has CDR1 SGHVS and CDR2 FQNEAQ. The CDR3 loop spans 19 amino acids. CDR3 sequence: CASSLGLSSGRAFFYEQYF. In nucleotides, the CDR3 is TGTGCCAGCAGCTTAGGGCTCTCCAGCGGGAGGGCGTTCTTCTACGAGCAGTACTTC.

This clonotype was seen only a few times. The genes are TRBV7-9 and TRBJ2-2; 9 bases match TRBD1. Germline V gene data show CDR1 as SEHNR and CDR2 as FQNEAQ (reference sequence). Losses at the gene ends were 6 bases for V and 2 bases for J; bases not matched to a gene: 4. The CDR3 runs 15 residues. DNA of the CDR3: TGTGCCAGCAGTATCACAGGGGGCAACACCGGGGAGCTGTTTTTT. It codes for CASSITGGNTGELFF.

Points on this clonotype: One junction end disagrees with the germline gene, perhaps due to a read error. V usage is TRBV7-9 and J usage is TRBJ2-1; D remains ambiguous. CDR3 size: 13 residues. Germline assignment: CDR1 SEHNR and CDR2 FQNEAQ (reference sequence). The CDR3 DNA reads TGTGCCAGCACCTTAATTCTTCCCCGCGGGCAGTTCTTC. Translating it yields CASTLILPRGQFF.

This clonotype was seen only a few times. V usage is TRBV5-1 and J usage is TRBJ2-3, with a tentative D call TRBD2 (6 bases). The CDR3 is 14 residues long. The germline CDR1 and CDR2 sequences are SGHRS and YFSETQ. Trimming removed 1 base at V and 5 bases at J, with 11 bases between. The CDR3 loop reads CASSLFSGGDTQYF. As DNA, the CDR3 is TGCGCCAGCAGCTTGTTTTCCGGGGGAGATACGCAGTATTTT.

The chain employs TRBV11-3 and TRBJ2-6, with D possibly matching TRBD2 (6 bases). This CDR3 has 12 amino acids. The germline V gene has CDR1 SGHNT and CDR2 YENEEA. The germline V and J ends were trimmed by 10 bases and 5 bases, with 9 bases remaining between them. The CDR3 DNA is TGTGCCAACGGGGGATGGGCCAACGTCCTGACTTTC. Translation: CANGGWANVLTF.

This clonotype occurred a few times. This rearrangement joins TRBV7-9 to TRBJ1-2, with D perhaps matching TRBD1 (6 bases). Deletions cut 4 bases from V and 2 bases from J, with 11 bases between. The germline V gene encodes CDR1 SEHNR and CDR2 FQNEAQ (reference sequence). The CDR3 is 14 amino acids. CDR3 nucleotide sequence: TGTGCCAGCAGCTCACGGACAGACAACTATGGCTACACCTTC. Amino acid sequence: CASSSRTDNYGYTF.

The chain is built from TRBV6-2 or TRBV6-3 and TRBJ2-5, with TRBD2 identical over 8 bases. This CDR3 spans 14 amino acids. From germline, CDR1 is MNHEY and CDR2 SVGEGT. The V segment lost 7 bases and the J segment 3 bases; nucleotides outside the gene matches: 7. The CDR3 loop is CASNGLAVEETQYF. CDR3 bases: TGTGCCAGCAATGGACTAGCTGTGGAAGAGACCCAGTACTTC.

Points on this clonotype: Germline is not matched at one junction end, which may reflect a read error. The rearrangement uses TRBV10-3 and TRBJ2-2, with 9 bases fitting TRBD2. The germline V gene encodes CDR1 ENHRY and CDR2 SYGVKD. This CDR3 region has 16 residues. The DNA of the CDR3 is TGTGCCAACAGTCTACAACTAGCGGGCAACACCGGGGAGCTGTTTTTT. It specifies CANSLQLAGNTGELFF.

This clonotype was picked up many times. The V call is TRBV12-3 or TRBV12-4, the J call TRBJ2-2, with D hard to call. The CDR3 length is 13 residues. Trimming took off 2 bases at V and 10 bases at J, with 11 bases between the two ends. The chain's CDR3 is CASSLLFDKELFF. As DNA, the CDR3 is TGTGCCAGCAGTTTACTCTTCGATAAGGAGCTGTTTTTT.